These 9 T cell receptor beta chains were sequenced from one sample in a study of T cells after yellow fever vaccination. TCRdb called the 5' RACE reads again in MiXCR, with one record for every CDR3 protein. The sample consists of some 250,000 distinct CDR3 sequences, roughly 3.7% of them appearing once. Specimen: PBMCs, collected 15 days after the yellow fever booster vaccination. The origin of the receptors is a man younger than 30 who received the YFV17D yellow fever vaccine.

Many counts were recorded for this clonotype. The chain links TRBV2 to TRBJ2-1; 7 positions match TRBD2. The J segment lost 3 bases and the V segment lost 6 bases, leaving 8 bases of the junction unmatched. In germline, CDR1 is SNHLY, CDR2 FYNNEI. The CDR3 totals 15 residues. The CDR3 loop reads CASRQTSSFYNEQFF. Here the CDR3 DNA reads TGTGCCAGCAGACAGACTAGCTCTTTCTACAATGAGCAGTTCTTC.

In its sample, this clonotype was seen many times. The chain employs TRBV4-2 and TRBJ1-5; D might be TRBD1 (5 bases). The CDR3 loop spans 14 amino acids. Germline V lookup: CDR1 LGHNA, CDR2 YNFKEQ. Trimming left V 0 bases short and J 7 bases short, with 10 bases between. The CDR3 DNA reads TGTGCCAGCAGCCAAGAGTGGGGCGGCCAGCCCCAGCATTTT. Amino acid sequence: CASSQEWGGQPQHF.

This clonotype was counted only a few times. The rearrangement links TRBV27 to TRBJ1-4; 10 nucleotides match TRBD1. The V and J ends lost 5 bases and 0 bases, in that order; junction bases with no gene match: 3. This CDR3 is built from 16 residues. Germline V gives CDR1 MNHEY, CDR2 SMNVEV (reference sequence). CDR3 in DNA: TGTGCCAGCAGTCCGGGGACAGGGGCAACTAATGAAAAACTGTTTTTT. It specifies CASSPGTGATNEKLFF.

Ten or more counts support this clonotype. J is TRBJ1-4 and V is TRBV7-9; possible D gene TRBD1, 5 bases. The CDR3 is made up of 15 amino acids. V lost 1 base, J lost 7 bases, and 13 bases lay in between. Germline-derived CDR1 and CDR2 are SEHNR and FQNEAQ (reference sequence). The CDR3 nucleotides are TGTGCCAGCAGCTTAGTCCTGCGGGGGGGTGAAAAACTGTTTTTT. The encoded protein is CASSLVLRGGEKLFF.

This clonotype showed up many times. The CDR3 loop reads CASSLMGSTEAFF. The CDR3 bases are TGTGCCAGCAGCTTAATGGGGAGCACTGAAGCTTTCTTT. The chain recombines TRBV7-2 with TRBJ1-1; D remains unclear. The germline V gene has CDR1 SGHTA and CDR2 FQGNSA. The CDR3 totals 13 residues. Trimming took 2 bases from V and 4 from J, leaving 8 bases between them.

This clonotype was seen at least ten times. The V gene is TRBV5-4, the J gene TRBJ1-2, with TRBD1 identical over 7 bases. Germline V gives CDR1 SGHNT, CDR2 YYREEE (reference sequence). V gave up 0 bases and J gave up 0 bases; unmatched junction bases: 2. The CDR3 runs 15 residues. In DNA form, the CDR3 reads TGTGCCAGCAGCTTGGGGGGACAGTCTAACTATGGCTACACCTTC. This codes for CASSLGGQSNYGYTF.

This clonotype was counted a few times. In DNA form, the CDR3 reads TGTGCCTGGAGTGTAGGGGGACCTGAAGCTTTCTTT. This translates into CAWSVGGPEAFF. This rearrangement joins TRBV30 to TRBJ1-1; D might be TRBD1 (6 bases). The germline CDR1 and CDR2 sequences are GTSNPN and SVGIG (reference sequence). V was pared by 0 bases and J by 6 bases, with 8 bases between. The CDR3 sequence is 12 residues long.

This clonotype was picked up many times. The chain uses TRBV12-3 or TRBV12-4 and TRBJ1-3, with a tentative D call TRBD1 (5 bases). The V end was cut by 6 bases, the J end by 2 bases, with 14 bases between. The CDR3 sequence is 15 residues long. The CDR3 is CASSPLRVPGNTIYF. The CDR3 DNA reads TGTGCCAGCAGCCCACTCAGGGTCCCTGGAAACACCATATATTTT.

This clonotype was seen ten or more times. The chain has TRBV15 and TRBJ2-2, with D maybe TRBD2 (6 bases). CDR1 is LNHNV, CDR2 YYDKDF, per germline (reference sequence). The V end was cut by 0 bases, the J end by 7 bases, with 9 bases between. The CDR3 is made up of 14 amino acids. CDR3 coding DNA: TGTGCCACCAGCAGAGAAGCGGGCGGCGGGGAGCTGTTTTTT. Encoded protein: CATSREAGGGELFF. The variable domain in full, with the rest retrieved from reference TRBV15 and TRBJ2-2, is DAMVIQNPRYQVTQFGKPVTLSCSQTLNHNVMYWYQQKSSQAPKLLFHYYDKDFNNEADTPDNFQSRRPNTSFCFLDIRSPGLGDTAMYLCATSREAGGGELFFGEGSRLTVL.